This T cell receptor (beta chain) comes out of a study of shared clonotypes between healthy human individuals. Using immunoSEQ multiplex PCR, the repertoire was profiled, and TCRdb retains in-frame clones only, with some absent. There are some 2,000,000 clones in the sample; approximately 96% occur only once, and roughly 0.13% lies in the top ten. The germline gives CDR1 ENHRY, CDR2 SYGVKD. The CDR3 has 15 residues. The trim removed 8 bases at V and 4 bases at J, leaving 12 bases unmatched. This TCR came from a man between 18 and 29 years old in good health. Sequencing was done on a sample of naive CD4+ T cells sorted from blood. This sample's subset: CD45RA+ positively selected. The chain carries TRBV10-3 and TRBJ1-1; 8 nucleotides match TRBD1. CDR3 sequence reads: CAIGKAGGSGTEAFF. The CDR3 bases are TGTGCCATCGGAAAGGCAGGGGGCAGTGGCACTGAAGCTTTCTTT.